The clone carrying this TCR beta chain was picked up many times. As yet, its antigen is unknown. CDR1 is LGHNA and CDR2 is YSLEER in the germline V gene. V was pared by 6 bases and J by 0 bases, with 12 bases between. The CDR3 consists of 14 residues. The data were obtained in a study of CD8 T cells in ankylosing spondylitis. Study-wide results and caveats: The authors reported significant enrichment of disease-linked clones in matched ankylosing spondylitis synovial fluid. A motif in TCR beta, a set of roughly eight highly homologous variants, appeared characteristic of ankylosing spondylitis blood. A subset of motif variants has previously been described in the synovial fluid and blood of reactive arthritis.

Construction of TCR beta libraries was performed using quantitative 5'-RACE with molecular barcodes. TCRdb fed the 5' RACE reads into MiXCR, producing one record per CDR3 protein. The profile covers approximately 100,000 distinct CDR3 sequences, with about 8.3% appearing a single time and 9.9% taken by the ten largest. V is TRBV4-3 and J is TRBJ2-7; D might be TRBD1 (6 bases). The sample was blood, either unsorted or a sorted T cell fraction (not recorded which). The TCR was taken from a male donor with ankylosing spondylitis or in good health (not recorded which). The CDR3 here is CASSAGAYSYEQYF. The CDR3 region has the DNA TGCGCCAGCAGTGCAGGGGCCTACTCCTACGAGCAGTACTTC.